Listed here is a single TCR beta chain. In the source study's methods: It was from reference gene primer amplification that nucleated cell counts were estimated. Some clones are missing from TCRdb's copy, which holds only in-frame ones; the method was immunoSEQ multiplex PCR. V, J and clone size are those of that table, while D and trimming were read from the DNA. Of 150,000 to 200,000 clones listed, 86% are singletons. The V segment lost 1 base and the J segment 4 bases; nucleotides outside the gene matches: 9. The CDR3 spans 16 residues. Germline CDR1 is SGDLS and CDR2 is YYNGEE. The record originates from a study of blood T cell repertoires in COVID-19.

This chain joins TRBV9 and TRBJ1-1; TRBD1 matches 8 bases. Sequencing was performed on peripheral blood. The source is a woman aged 55-69 years with COVID-19, enrolled during active disease. The CDR3 protein is CASSVTGGAQSTEAFF. The DNA of the CDR3 is TGTGCCAGCAGCGTAACAGGGGGGGCGCAGTCCACTGAAGCTTTCTTT.